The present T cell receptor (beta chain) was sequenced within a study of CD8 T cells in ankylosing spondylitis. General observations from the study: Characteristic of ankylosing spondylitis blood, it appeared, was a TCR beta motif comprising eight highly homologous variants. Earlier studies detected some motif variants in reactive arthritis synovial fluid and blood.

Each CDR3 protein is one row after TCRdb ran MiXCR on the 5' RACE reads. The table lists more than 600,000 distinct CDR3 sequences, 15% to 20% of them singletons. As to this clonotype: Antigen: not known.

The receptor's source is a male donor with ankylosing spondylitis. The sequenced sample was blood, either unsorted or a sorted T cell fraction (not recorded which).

CDR3 coding DNA: TGTGCCAGCAGCTTAGAGTTGTTTGGAAAACTGTTTTTT. This translates into CASSLELFGKLFF. The gene calls are TRBV11-2 and TRBJ1-4; no clear D. This CDR3 has 13 residues. The germline V gene encodes CDR1 SGHAT and CDR2 FQNNGV. Deletions cut 0 bases from V and 10 bases from J, with 9 bases between.